The 26 T cell receptor beta chains given below trace back to one sample, sequenced in a study of control samples from healthy donors and cancer patients. Repertoires were generated with immunoSEQ multiplex PCR, while TCRdb's copy carries only in-frame clones and drops some. This table has some 140,000 clones, approximately 94% appearing once. The sample was blood. The source of these receptors is a man in his forties or fifties in good health.

The V call is TRBV27, the J call TRBJ2-6, with D hard to call. Germline CDR1 is MNHEY and CDR2 is SMNVEV (reference sequence). Trimming removed 6 bases from V and 0 bases from J, with 3 bases in between. This CDR3 contains 13 residues. CDR3 protein: CASSYSGANVLTF. Written as DNA, the CDR3 is TGTGCCAGCAGCTACTCTGGGGCCAACGTCCTGACTTTC. The complete variable domain, with remaining parts taken from reference TRBV27 and TRBJ2-6, reads EAQVTQNPRYLITVTGKKLTVTCSQNMNHEYMSWYRQDPGLGLRQIYYSMNVEVTDKGDVPEGYKVSRKEKRNFPLILESPSPNQTSLYFCASSYSGANVLTFGAGSRLTVL.

The CDR3 coding sequence is TGTGCCAGCCGCCAGGGCACCTACGAGCAGTACTTC. Its translation is CASRQGTYEQYF. This chain uses TRBV7-2 with TRBJ2-7; tentative D call: TRBD1 (5 bases). The CDR3 is 12 amino acids. V was pared by 8 bases and J by 2 bases, with 10 bases between. Germline V gene sequence: CDR1 SGHTA, CDR2 FQGNSA.

The chain couples TRBV4-1 to TRBJ1-5; the D gene is possibly TRBD1 (5 bases). Germline values: CDR1 MGHRA, CDR2 YSYEKL. The CDR3 sequence is 14 residues long. The V end was cut by 1 base, the J end by 7 bases, with 11 bases between. The CDR3 DNA follows: TGCGCCAGCAGCCAAGTGAGCTCAGGGCAGCCCCAGCATTTT. Its translation: CASSQVSSGQPQHF.

The chain joins TRBV11-2 to TRBJ2-2; the D gene could be TRBD1 or TRBD2 (6 bases each). Per germline, CDR1 SGHAT and CDR2 FQNNGV. This CDR3 comprises 15 residues. The V end was cut by 8 bases, the J end by 4 bases, with 17 bases between. The CDR3 DNA reads TGTGCCAGCTTACGGGGGCGCGGAGGCACCGGGGAGCTGTTTTTT. Translation gives CASLRGRGGTGELFF.

The V call is TRBV4-1, the J call TRBJ2-4; perhaps TRBD1 as D (6 bases). Trimming left V 4 bases short and J 5 bases short, with 18 bases between. The CDR3 length is 16 residues. The V gene's germline CDR1 is MGHRA and CDR2 YSYEKL. CDR3 in amino acids: CASSPLGRGTENIQYF. The CDR3 DNA reads as TGCGCCAGCAGCCCGCTGGGCAGGGGTACTGAAAACATTCAGTACTTC.

The genes are TRBV18 and TRBJ1-2, with D hard to call. CDR1 is KGHSH and CDR2 is LQKENI in the germline V gene. The CDR3 covers 12 residues. With 5 bases removed from V and 5 bases from J, the gap between germline ends came to 9 bases. The CDR3 is CASSGVRYGYTF. In nucleotides, the CDR3 is TGTGCCAGCTCAGGGGTTCGGTATGGCTACACCTTC.

This sequence joins TRBV7-2 and TRBJ1-5, with D possibly TRBD1 on 5 matching bases. Per the germline V gene, CDR1 is SGHTA and CDR2 is FQGNSA. The CDR3 spans 13 residues. V lost 3 bases and J 7 bases, leaving 10 bases between the germline ends. The CDR3 sequence: CASSFLRDQPQHF. The CDR3 nucleotides are TGTGCCAGCAGCTTTTTACGGGACCAGCCCCAGCATTTT. The whole variable domain, filled in from reference TRBV7-2 and TRBJ1-5, reads GAGVSQSPSNKVTEKGKDVELRCDPISGHTALYWYRQSLGQGLEFLIYFQGNSAPDKSGLPSDRFSAERTGGSVSTLTIQRTQQEDSAVYLCASSFLRDQPQHFGDGTRLSIL.

The V call is TRBV15, the J call TRBJ2-5; the D gene is possibly TRBD1 (6 bases). V was cut by 0 bases and J by 4 bases, with 18 bases left in between. The CDR3 is 17 residues long. The germline CDR1 and CDR2 sequences are LNHNV and YYDKDF (reference sequence). This CDR3 is CATSREGPGEGGETQYF. The CDR3 nucleotides are TGTGCCACCAGCAGAGAAGGGCCCGGGGAAGGGGGAGAGACCCAGTACTTC.

The chain has TRBV7-6 and TRBJ1-4, with D perhaps matching TRBD1 (5 bases). Per germline, CDR1 SGHVS and CDR2 FNYEAQ. This CDR3 contains 15 residues. Deletions cut 5 bases from V and 2 bases from J, with 12 bases between. The CDR3 DNA follows: TGTGCCAGCAGCCCCCAGGGTGACACTAATGAAAAACTGTTTTTT. It encodes CASSPQGDTNEKLFF.

This chain uses TRBV23-1 with TRBJ1-5, with D maybe TRBD1 (5 bases). TRBV23-1 is placed among ORFs of uncertain function. CDR3 length equals 18 residues. V gave up 0 bases and J gave up 7 bases, with 22 bases separating them. In DNA form, the CDR3 reads TGCGCCAGCAGTCAATCCATTTTCTTGGGGGTTCTGAAACAGCCCCAGCATTTT. Protein product: CASSQSIFLGVLKQPQHF.

The CDR3 protein is CASSLGGRANEAFF. DNA of the CDR3: TGCGCCAGCAGCTTGGGTGGTAGGGCAAATGAAGCTTTCTTT. The V and J genes are TRBV5-1 and TRBJ1-1; no reliable D call. Germline assignment: CDR1 SGHRS and CDR2 YFSETQ. CDR3 length: 14 amino acids. Trimming pared 0 bases from V and 7 bases from J, leaving 13 bases between.

The chain is built from TRBV2 and TRBJ2-7, with TRBD1 identical over 10 bases. The CDR3 covers 14 residues. Germline V gives CDR1 SNHLY, CDR2 FYNNEI. Germline trimming cut 8 bases from V and 1 base from J; bases unmatched to any gene: 5. CDR3 DNA sequence: TGTGCCAGCTTGGGGACAGGGGATTCCTACGAGCAGTACTTC. Protein: CASLGTGDSYEQYF.

This rearrangement joins TRBV12-5 to TRBJ2-7; 13 bases fit TRBD2. CDR1 is LGHNT and CDR2 is FRNRAP in the germline V gene. CDR3 length: 19 residues. J lost 0 bases, V lost 0 bases, and 8 bases had no gene match. This CDR3 reads CASGLVPLTSGGASYEQYF. CDR3 DNA sequence: TGTGCTAGTGGTTTGGTCCCTTTAACTAGCGGGGGGGCCTCCTACGAGCAGTACTTC.

The chain employs TRBV6-5 and TRBJ1-4; possibly TRBD1 for D (5 bases). Germline lookup yields CDR1 MNHEY and CDR2 SVGAGI. Trimming removed 6 bases from V and 4 bases from J, with 12 bases in between. This CDR3 spans 14 amino acids. CDR3 in DNA: TGTGCCAGCAGGCGAGGGGTGGGTAATGAAAAACTGTTTTTT. Protein: CASRRGVGNEKLFF.

The genes are TRBV5-4 and TRBJ2-7; D may be TRBD2 (6 bases). The CDR3 covers 13 residues. CDR1 is SGHNT, CDR2 YYREEE, per germline (reference sequence). V lost 5 bases, J lost 3 bases, and 12 bases lay in between. The chain's CDR3 is CASRRDGSYEQYF. The CDR3 nucleotides are TGTGCCAGCAGGCGGGACGGGAGCTACGAGCAGTACTTC.

The chain uses TRBV6-2 or TRBV6-3 and TRBJ1-1; 8 bases are shared with TRBD1. Per germline, CDR1 MNHEY and CDR2 SVGEGT. The CDR3 has 15 amino acids. J gave up 5 bases and V 4 bases, and 9 bases lay outside the gene matches. CDR3 sequence: CASSSRTGRTTEAFF. For the CDR3, the DNA is TGTGCCAGCAGTTCGCGGACAGGGAGGACGACTGAAGCTTTCTTT.

This chain links TRBV28 with TRBJ2-3; D uncertain. V gave up 6 bases and J gave up 4 bases, with 14 bases separating them. Germline CDR1 and CDR2: MDHEN and SYDVKM. CDR3 length: 14 residues. CDR3 loop: CASSHPVGPDTQYF. In DNA, the CDR3 is TGTGCCAGCAGCCACCCGGTCGGGCCAGATACGCAGTATTTT.

The chain combines TRBV5-6 with TRBJ2-3, with 15 bases matching TRBD2. The CDR3 runs 19 residues. With V trimmed by 4 bases and J by 3 bases, 12 bases remained unmatched. Germline CDR1 reads SGHDT; CDR2 reads YYEEEE. The DNA of the CDR3 is TGTGCCAGCAGCCGAAATAGAAGGACTAGCGGGGGGGCGACAGATACGCAGTATTTT. Translating gives CASSRNRRTSGGATDTQYF. Full variable domain (remainder filled in from reference TRBV5-6 and TRBJ2-3): DAGVTQSPTHLIKTRGQQVTLRCSPKSGHDTVSWYQQALGQGPQFIFQYYEEEERQRGNFPDRFSGHQFPNYSSELNVNALLLGDSALYLCASSRNRRTSGGATDTQYFGPGTRLTVL.

This clone was counted a single time. The chain carries TRBV6-5 and TRBJ1-2; 10 bases align to TRBD1. V lost 5 bases and J lost 8; bases outside the gene matches: 8. From germline, CDR1 is MNHEY and CDR2 SVGAGI. The length of the CDR3 is 14 residues. In DNA form, the CDR3 reads TGTGCCAGCAGTACACCGACAGGGGGCCGGGGCTACACCTTC. This sequence encodes CASSTPTGGRGYTF.

The rearrangement joins TRBV5-4 to TRBJ2-5; D gene uncertain. Germline CDR1 reads SGHNT; CDR2 reads YYREEE (reference sequence). V was clipped by 2 bases and J by 4 bases, with 6 bases between them. The CDR3 sequence is 12 residues long. The CDR3 sequence: CASSFQRETQYF. CDR3 DNA: TGTGCCAGCAGCTTTCAGCGAGAGACCCAGTACTTC.

J is TRBJ2-7 and V is TRBV6-1, with 7 bases that match TRBD1. V lost 7 bases to trimming and J lost 4 bases; unmatched junction nucleotides: 7. The length of the CDR3 is 13 residues. Germline CDR1 is MNHNS and CDR2 is SASEGT. CDR3: CASTDGQAYEQYF. The DNA for the CDR3 is TGTGCCAGCACCGACGGACAGGCTTACGAGCAGTACTTC.

V gene TRBV27 combines with J gene TRBJ1-2; tentative D call: TRBD1 (5 bases). The length of the CDR3 is 17 residues. The germline V and J ends were trimmed by 6 bases and 1 base, with 21 bases remaining between them. From germline, CDR1 is MNHEY and CDR2 SMNVEV (reference sequence). In DNA form, the CDR3 reads TGTGCCAGCAGGGCGAGGGGCCTCGGATTGGGTAACTATGGCTACACCTTC. Translation: CASRARGLGLGNYGYTF.

The V and J genes are TRBV5-6 and TRBJ2-1, with 9 bases lining up with TRBD1. The germline CDR1 and CDR2 sequences are SGHDT and YYEEEE. The length of the CDR3 is 16 residues. Trimming cost V 0 bases and J 7 bases; bases outside gene matches: 8. Here the CDR3 DNA reads TGTGCCAGCAGCTTGGCCACAGGGGGCTCGAATAATGAGCAGTTCTTC. This encodes CASSLATGGSNNEQFF.

The chain combines TRBV9 with TRBJ1-3; D might be TRBD1 (5 bases). The CDR3 totals 15 residues. The germline gives CDR1 SGDLS, CDR2 YYNGEE. With 0 bases removed from V and 2 bases from J, the gap between germline ends came to 9 bases. CDR3 amino acids: CASSVDGAAGNTIYF. Here the CDR3 DNA reads TGTGCCAGCAGCGTAGATGGGGCAGCTGGAAACACCATATATTTT.

The V gene is TRBV9, the J gene TRBJ2-1; D unclear. The ends were cut back, 3 bases at V and 7 bases at J, with 8 bases in the middle. The CDR3 runs 12 residues. Germline loops: CDR1 SGDLS, CDR2 YYNGEE. The CDR3 reads CASSGHGNEQFF. The CDR3 bases are TGTGCCAGCAGCGGACACGGGAATGAGCAGTTCTTC.

This rearrangement joins TRBV24-1 to TRBJ2-2; D gene uncertain. The V gene's germline CDR1 is KGHDR and CDR2 SFDVKD. The CDR3 contains 16 residues. The germline V and J ends were trimmed by 4 bases and 1 base, with 12 bases remaining between them. The chain's CDR3 is CATSDPSRRNTGELFF. The CDR3 region has the DNA TGTGCCACCAGTGACCCCAGCCGCAGGAACACCGGGGAGCTGTTTTTT.